Listed below are T cell receptor beta chains from one sample, sequenced in a study of technical replicates of blood from several donors. Data came from immunoSEQ multiplex PCR; TCRdb stores just in-frame clones and leaves some out. The sample includes approximately 78,000 clones, over 95% of them seen just once. The source material was T cells isolated from PBMCs. These receptors originate from a human donor in good health. Both conserved end residues are part of each CDR3. The order of the fields is J gene, clone size, V gene, D gene, CDR3 DNA, CDR3 protein. The D gene is left open where the match is weak. Where a row states a size, it is once, few, many or the class of an expanded clone; other rows omit it.

J gene: TRBJ1-1
clone size: .
V gene: TRBV5-5
D gene: .
CDR3 DNA: TGTGCCAGCACAAGGATACAGGGTTTTGGGATCCACACTGAAGCTTTCTTT
CDR3 protein: CASTRIQGFGIHTEAFF

J gene: TRBJ2-7
clone size: .
V gene: TRBV5-1
D gene: TRBD1
CDR3 DNA: TGCGCCAGCAGCTTGGGGGACAGGGACTTCGAGCAGTACTTC
CDR3 protein: CASSLGDRDFEQYF

J gene: TRBJ1-4
clone size: .
V gene: TRBV28
D gene: .
CDR3 DNA: TGTGCCAGCAGTTTTGGGGGCCTGAATAATGAAAAACTGTTTTTT
CDR3 protein: CASSFGGLNNEKLFF

J gene: TRBJ1-1
clone size: .
V gene: TRBV4-1
D gene: TRBD1
CDR3 DNA: TGCGCCAGCAGCCAGGCCGGGACAGGGATATCTGAAGCTTTCTTT
CDR3 protein: CASSQAGTGISEAFF

J gene: TRBJ2-7
clone size: .
V gene: TRBV5-4
D gene: TRBD1
CDR3 DNA: TGTGCCAGCAGCTTAGGGACAGGGCGTCTGGGCGAGCAGTACTTC
CDR3 protein: CASSLGTGRLGEQYF

J gene: TRBJ1-2
clone size: .
V gene: TRBV18
D gene: .
CDR3 DNA: TGTGCCAGCTCACCCGGCAGGGATCAAGGTTATGGCTACACCTTC
CDR3 protein: CASSPGRDQGYGYTF

J gene: TRBJ2-1
clone size: .
V gene: TRBV5-1
D gene: TRBD2
CDR3 DNA: TGCGCCAGCAGCTTACTACTAGCGGGGGGGCAATACAATGAGCAGTTCTTC
CDR3 protein: CASSLLLAGGQYNEQFF

J gene: TRBJ2-4
clone size: .
V gene: TRBV6-1
D gene: .
CDR3 DNA: TGTGCCAGCAGTGAAGCGTTCGGGGGATACAAAAACATTCAGTACTTC
CDR3 protein: CASSEAFGGYKNIQYF

J gene: TRBJ1-4
clone size: .
V gene: TRBV10-2
D gene: .
CDR3 DNA: TGCGCCAGCAGTGAGGGGGGGATAACTAATGAAAAACTGTTTTTT
CDR3 protein: CASSEGGITNEKLFF

J gene: TRBJ2-3
clone size: once
V gene: TRBV7-2
D gene: .
CDR3 DNA: TGTGCCAGCAGCTTCTCGGGTACAGATACGCAGTATTTT
CDR3 protein: CASSFSGTDTQYF

J gene: TRBJ1-6
clone size: .
V gene: TRBV13
D gene: .
CDR3 DNA: TGTGCCAGCAGCTTTGGACAGCAACTCTATAATTCACCCCTCCACTTT
CDR3 protein: CASSFGQQLYNSPLHF

J gene: TRBJ1-2
clone size: .
V gene: TRBV6-1
D gene: .
CDR3 DNA: TGTGCCAGCAGTGAAGTGGGGAGCTTCTATGGCTACACCTTC
CDR3 protein: CASSEVGSFYGYTF

J gene: TRBJ2-7
clone size: .
V gene: TRBV6-1
D gene: TRBD1
CDR3 DNA: TGTGCCAGCAGTGAAAGGGACAGCTACGAGCAGTACTTC
CDR3 protein: CASSERDSYEQYF

J gene: TRBJ2-3
clone size: .
V gene: TRBV29-1
D gene: TRBD2
CDR3 DNA: TGCAGCGCACTAGCGGCAACCACAGATACGCAGTATTTT
CDR3 protein: CSALAATTDTQYF

J gene: TRBJ1-1
clone size: .
V gene: TRBV19
D gene: TRBD1
CDR3 DNA: TGTGCCAGTAGTTCCGGACAGGAGTTTCATATGAACACTGAAGCTTTCTTT
CDR3 protein: CASSSGQEFHMNTEAFF

J gene: TRBJ1-4
clone size: .
V gene: TRBV30
D gene: .
CDR3 DNA: TGTGCCCAATCTAGCCAGGGGCCCCCTTCGGCACTGTTTTTT
CDR3 protein: CAQSSQGPPSALFF

J gene: TRBJ2-7
clone size: .
V gene: TRBV7-8
D gene: TRBD1
CDR3 DNA: TGTGCCAGCAGCTCAACAGGGGGCGCAGCATACGAGCAGTACTTC
CDR3 protein: CASSSTGGAAYEQYF

J gene: TRBJ2-3
clone size: .
V gene: TRBV27
D gene: .
CDR3 DNA: TGTGCCGTGATCTTCGGGGATACGCAGTATTTT
CDR3 protein: CAVIFGDTQYF

J gene: TRBJ2-7
clone size: .
V gene: TRBV5-3
D gene: .
CDR3 DNA: TGTGCCAGAAGCTTGGGGAGTTACGAGCAGTACTTC
CDR3 protein: CARSLGSYEQYF

J gene: TRBJ2-1
clone size: .
V gene: TRBV10-3
D gene: TRBD2
CDR3 DNA: TGTGCCATCAGTGAGCCACCTAGCGGGGCTAACAATGAGCAGTTCTTC
CDR3 protein: CAISEPPSGANNEQFF

J gene: TRBJ2-5
clone size: .
V gene: TRBV9
D gene: TRBD2
CDR3 DNA: TGTGCCAGCACCGAAGGGCGGGCGGGAGGGTACCAAGAGACCCAGTACTTC
CDR3 protein: CASTEGRAGGYQETQYF

J gene: TRBJ1-2
clone size: .
V gene: TRBV5-1
D gene: .
CDR3 DNA: TGCGCCAGCAGCTTGGAGCCGGGGAATGGCTACACCTTC
CDR3 protein: CASSLEPGNGYTF

J gene: TRBJ1-5
clone size: .
V gene: TRBV6-1
D gene: .
CDR3 DNA: TGTGCCAGCAGTGAGTTTTCGGAGGGTAGTCATAGCAATCAGCCCCAGCATTTT
CDR3 protein: CASSEFSEGSHSNQPQHF

J gene: TRBJ1-2
clone size: .
V gene: TRBV6-1
D gene: TRBD1
CDR3 DNA: TGTGCCAGCAGTCGGGACAGGGTAGGAGGCTACACCTTC
CDR3 protein: CASSRDRVGGYTF

J gene: TRBJ2-1
clone size: once
V gene: TRBV28
D gene: .
CDR3 DNA: TGTGCCAGCTGGTGGCGCGAGGATGAGCAGTTCTTC
CDR3 protein: CASWWREDEQFF

J gene: TRBJ2-1
clone size: .
V gene: TRBV27
D gene: TRBD1
CDR3 DNA: TGTGCCAGCAGTTCCCAGGGACAGGAACGCTACAATGAGCAGTTCTTC
CDR3 protein: CASSSQGQERYNEQFF

J gene: TRBJ1-1
clone size: .
V gene: TRBV5-1
D gene: .
CDR3 DNA: TGCGCCAGCAGCTTCAGGGGACCGAACACTGAAGCTTTCTTT
CDR3 protein: CASSFRGPNTEAFF

J gene: TRBJ1-5
clone size: .
V gene: TRBV28
D gene: .
CDR3 DNA: TGTGCCAGCGAGGAGAGCAATCAGCCCCAGCATTTT
CDR3 protein: CASEESNQPQHF

J gene: TRBJ2-1
clone size: .
V gene: TRBV7-8
D gene: TRBD2
CDR3 DNA: TGTGCCAGCACCCCCGTTCGACTAGCGGATTACAATGAGCAGTTCTTC
CDR3 protein: CASTPVRLADYNEQFF

J gene: TRBJ2-6
clone size: once
V gene: TRBV10-3
D gene: TRBD1
CDR3 DNA: TGTGCCATCAGCCCAACGGGACAGGGGGCTTCTGGGGCCAACGTCCTGACTTTC
CDR3 protein: CAISPTGQGASGANVLTF

J gene: TRBJ1-1
clone size: .
V gene: TRBV5-6
D gene: .
CDR3 DNA: TGTGCCAGCAGCGACACCAGGAAGAACGAGAAAGAAGCTTTCTTT
CDR3 protein: CASSDTRKNEKEAFF

J gene: TRBJ2-7
clone size: .
V gene: TRBV5-1
D gene: TRBD1
CDR3 DNA: TGCGCCAGCAGCCAAGGGACAGGACTACTCTACGAGCAGTACTTC
CDR3 protein: CASSQGTGLLYEQYF

J gene: TRBJ2-2
clone size: .
V gene: TRBV28
D gene: TRBD2
CDR3 DNA: TGTGCCAGCAGTTTACGGTTTGGCGCTAGCGGGAGGGGTAACACCGGGGAGCTGTTTTTT
CDR3 protein: CASSLRFGASGRGNTGELFF

J gene: TRBJ2-1
clone size: .
V gene: TRBV6-6
D gene: TRBD2
CDR3 DNA: TGTGCCAGCAGTGCTAGCGGGGAAGAGCAGTTCTTC
CDR3 protein: CASSASGEEQFF

J gene: TRBJ2-7
clone size: .
V gene: TRBV29-1
D gene: .
CDR3 DNA: TGCAGCGTTTCAGAGGGCTACGAGCAGTACTTC
CDR3 protein: CSVSEGYEQYF

J gene: TRBJ1-1
clone size: .
V gene: TRBV2
D gene: .
CDR3 DNA: TGTGCCAGCAGTTGGGACAAACTAACTGAAGCTTTCTTT
CDR3 protein: CASSWDKLTEAFF

J gene: TRBJ2-3
clone size: .
V gene: TRBV5-1
D gene: TRBD1
CDR3 DNA: TGCGCCAGCAGCTTGGTGGGACAGGGGATAGATACGCAGTATTTT
CDR3 protein: CASSLVGQGIDTQYF

J gene: TRBJ2-5
clone size: .
V gene: TRBV4-1
D gene: .
CDR3 DNA: TGCGCCAGCAGCCAAGGGCACAGGGAAGGGGAGACCCAGTACTTC
CDR3 protein: CASSQGHREGETQYF

J gene: TRBJ1-5
clone size: .
V gene: TRBV28
D gene: .
CDR3 DNA: TGTGCCAGCAGTTTAGGGAAGGGGTATAGCAATCAGCCCCAGCATTTT
CDR3 protein: CASSLGKGYSNQPQHF

J gene: TRBJ1-5
clone size: .
V gene: TRBV11-2
D gene: TRBD1
CDR3 DNA: TGTGCCAGCAGCAGACCGGGACAGGGGGCCGATCAGCCCCAGCATTTT
CDR3 protein: CASSRPGQGADQPQHF

J gene: TRBJ2-1
clone size: .
V gene: TRBV9
D gene: TRBD2
CDR3 DNA: TGTGCCAGCAGCGTAGTGGCGGGAGGGCCCTCTGGGGAGCAGTTCTTC
CDR3 protein: CASSVVAGGPSGEQFF

J gene: TRBJ1-1
clone size: .
V gene: TRBV7-9
D gene: .
CDR3 DNA: TGTGCCAGCAGCTTAGGTCAACGGAGGAACACTGAAGCTTTCTTT
CDR3 protein: CASSLGQRRNTEAFF

J gene: TRBJ2-7
clone size: once
V gene: TRBV11-2
D gene: .
CDR3 DNA: TGTGCCAGCAGAACTCTAAGCTCCTACGAGCAGTACTTC
CDR3 protein: CASRTLSSYEQYF

J gene: TRBJ2-3
clone size: .
V gene: TRBV10-2
D gene: .
CDR3 DNA: TGCGCCAGCAGTGAAAGCCATACGCAGTATTTT
CDR3 protein: CASSESHTQYF

J gene: TRBJ2-3
clone size: .
V gene: TRBV29-1
D gene: .
CDR3 DNA: TGCAGCCCCTGTGGGCACTCAACTAGCACAGATACGCAGTATTTT
CDR3 protein: CSPCGHSTSTDTQYF

J gene: TRBJ2-2
clone size: .
V gene: TRBV5-4
D gene: TRBD1
CDR3 DNA: TGTGCCAGCAGCACCACAGGGGGTGGACCCGGGGAGCTGTTTTTT
CDR3 protein: CASSTTGGGPGELFF

J gene: TRBJ2-5
clone size: .
V gene: TRBV5-6
D gene: .
CDR3 DNA: TGTGCCAGCAGCTTGAGGGGTGGGGAGACCCAGTACTTC
CDR3 protein: CASSLRGGETQYF

J gene: TRBJ2-7
clone size: .
V gene: TRBV10-1
D gene: TRBD1
CDR3 DNA: TGCGCCAGCAGTGAGTTCACCTCCGGGACAGGGGCTGACGAGCAGTACTTC
CDR3 protein: CASSEFTSGTGADEQYF

J gene: TRBJ2-1
clone size: .
V gene: TRBV4-1
D gene: TRBD1
CDR3 DNA: TGCGCCAGCAGCCAAGCCCTTCGACAGGGGGCTTACAATGAGCAGTTCTTC
CDR3 protein: CASSQALRQGAYNEQFF

J gene: TRBJ1-2
clone size: .
V gene: TRBV30
D gene: .
CDR3 DNA: TGTGCCTGGGAAGTAAGAGGGTTGGGCTATGGCTACACCTTC
CDR3 protein: CAWEVRGLGYGYTF

J gene: TRBJ2-5
clone size: .
V gene: TRBV5-1
D gene: .
CDR3 DNA: TGCGCCAGCAGCTTCGGACAGCAAGAGACCCAGTACTTC
CDR3 protein: CASSFGQQETQYF